These T cell receptor beta chains were read from a single sample in a study of memory CD4+ T cells and cytomegalovirus serostatus. The method was immunoSEQ multiplex PCR; TCRdb's version includes in-frame clones alone and lacks a portion of them. The data show about 64,000 clones, with roughly four fifths seen just once and 0.75% to 0.9% held by the top ten. Sequencing was done on a sample of memory CD4+ T cells from blood. These receptors were collected from an adult in good health and CMV-seronegative. Both conserved end residues are part of each CDR3. D genes are given only for firm matches. Size tells how often a clone was seen (once, few, many) or the class of an expanded clone, and some rows leave it out.

length: 14; V: TRBV6-5; size: NA; J: TRBJ2-7; D: NA; CDR3: CASRNPTRVDEQYF; DNA: TGTGCCAGCCGGAATCCTACCAGGGTAGACGAGCAGTACTTC
length: 15; V: TRBV19; size: NA; J: TRBJ1-4; D: TRBD1; CDR3: CASSGSGGAWEKLFF; DNA: TGTGCCAGTAGTGGATCAGGGGGCGCCTGGGAAAAACTGTTTTTT
length: 13; V: TRBV14; size: NA; J: TRBJ1-6; D: NA; CDR3: CASSAQGNSPLHF; DNA: TGTGCCAGCAGCGCACAGGGAAATTCACCCCTCCACTTT
length: 15; V: TRBV19; size: once; J: TRBJ2-2; D: NA; CDR3: CASSPSTENTGELFF; DNA: TGTGCCAGTAGCCCATCGACAGAGAACACCGGGGAGCTGTTTTTT
length: 13; V: TRBV5-1; size: NA; J: TRBJ2-3; D: NA; CDR3: CASSPEFTDTQYF; DNA: TGCGCCAGCAGCCCCGAATTCACAGATACGCAGTATTTT
length: 14; V: TRBV10-3; size: NA; J: TRBJ1-2; D: NA; CDR3: CAIRGTDSNYGYTF; DNA: TGTGCCATCAGGGGGACGGACTCTAACTATGGCTACACCTTC
length: 14; V: TRBV18; size: NA; J: TRBJ1-5; D: NA; CDR3: CASSETGGDQPQHF; DNA: TGTGCCAGCTCAGAGACAGGTGGGGATCAGCCCCAGCATTTT
length: 13; V: TRBV18; size: NA; J: TRBJ1-5; D: NA; CDR3: CASSPQNFQPQHF; DNA: TGTGCCAGCTCACCACAGAACTTTCAGCCCCAGCATTTT
length: 15; V: TRBV10-3; size: NA; J: TRBJ1-1; D: NA; CDR3: CAISSGGGKDTEAFF; DNA: TGTGCCATCAGTTCGGGGGGGGGCAAGGACACTGAAGCTTTCTTT
length: 15; V: TRBV5-1; size: once; J: TRBJ1-2; D: NA; CDR3: CASSLGGGSNYGYTF; DNA: TGCGCCAGCAGCTTGGGAGGGGGGTCCAACTATGGCTACACCTTC
length: 16; V: TRBV5-1; size: once; J: TRBJ1-2; D: TRBD1; CDR3: CASSLGGQSGNYGYTF; DNA: TGCGCCAGCAGCTTGGGGGGACAGAGCGGAAACTATGGCTACACCTTC
length: 16; V: TRBV7-9; size: NA; J: TRBJ1-4; D: NA; CDR3: CASSSPPEGTNEKLFF; DNA: TGTGCCAGCAGCTCCCCCCCGGAGGGGACTAATGAAAAACTGTTTTTT
length: 17; V: TRBV4-3; size: NA; J: TRBJ1-2; D: TRBD1; CDR3: CASSQRAGGQGIHGYTF; DNA: TGCGCCAGCAGCCAAAGGGCGGGGGGACAGGGAATCCATGGCTACACCTTC
length: 16; V: TRBV25-1; size: NA; J: TRBJ1-4; D: NA; CDR3: CASSEWTPATNEKLFF; DNA: TGTGCCAGCAGTGAGTGGACACCCGCAACTAATGAAAAACTGTTTTTT
length: 15; V: TRBV7-8; size: NA; J: TRBJ1-5; D: NA; CDR3: CASSSRLGSNQPQHF; DNA: TGTGCCAGCAGCTCCCGACTTGGGAGCAATCAGCCCCAGCATTTT
length: 15; V: TRBV6-6; size: NA; J: TRBJ1-4; D: NA; CDR3: CASSYSRQTNEKLFF; DNA: TGTGCCAGCAGTTACTCTCGGCAGACTAATGAAAAACTGTTTTTT
length: 13; V: TRBV18; size: NA; J: TRBJ1-5; D: NA; CDR3: CASSRSENQPQHF; DNA: TGTGCCAGCTCACGCAGTGAAAATCAGCCCCAGCATTTT
length: 15; V: TRBV5-4; size: once; J: TRBJ2-1; D: NA; CDR3: CASSSRSRSYNEQFF; DNA: TGTGCCAGCAGCTCGCGCAGCCGCTCCTACAATGAGCAGTTCTTC
length: 15; V: TRBV11-2; size: NA; J: TRBJ2-7; D: NA; CDR3: CASSFGQGGSYEQYF; DNA: TGTGCCAGCAGCTTTGGACAGGGAGGGTCCTACGAGCAGTACTTC
length: 15; V: TRBV14; size: many; J: TRBJ1-1; D: NA; CDR3: CASSQGVNWNTEAFF; DNA: TGTGCCAGCAGCCAAGGAGTGAACTGGAACACTGAAGCTTTCTTT
length: 15; V: TRBV10-3; size: NA; J: TRBJ1-2; D: TRBD1; CDR3: CAIREGRQGHGGYTF; DNA: TGTGCCATCAGGGAGGGAAGACAGGGCCACGGGGGCTACACCTTC
length: 15; V: TRBV2; size: NA; J: TRBJ2-3; D: TRBD1; CDR3: CASRGTGAPTDTQYF; DNA: TGTGCCAGCAGGGGGACAGGGGCCCCCACAGATACGCAGTATTTT
length: 14; V: TRBV7-6; size: NA; J: TRBJ2-5; D: NA; CDR3: CASSLGGPRETQYF; DNA: TGTGCCAGCAGCTTAGGGGGGCCGAGGGAGACCCAGTACTTC
length: 14; V: TRBV6-5; size: NA; J: TRBJ1-2; D: TRBD1; CDR3: CASSPTQGPYGYTF; DNA: TGTGCCAGCAGTCCCACACAGGGGCCCTATGGCTACACCTTC
length: 14; V: TRBV9; size: NA; J: TRBJ1-5; D: TRBD1; CDR3: CASSGGQGNQPQHF; DNA: TGTGCCAGCAGCGGAGGACAGGGCAATCAGCCCCAGCATTTT
length: 16; V: TRBV7-2; size: NA; J: TRBJ2-7; D: TRBD2; CDR3: CASSLGLAGNSYEQYF; DNA: TGTGCCAGCAGCTTGGGACTAGCGGGGAATTCCTACGAGCAGTACTTC
length: 16; V: TRBV6-6; size: once; J: TRBJ2-4; D: TRBD1; CDR3: CASSYWTGGEGNIQYF; DNA: TGTGCCAGCAGTTACTGGACAGGGGGAGAGGGAAACATTCAGTACTTC
length: 14; V: TRBV11-1; size: NA; J: TRBJ2-7; D: NA; CDR3: CASSLVAESYEQYF; DNA: TGTGCCAGCAGCTTAGTGGCAGAGTCCTACGAGCAGTACTTC
length: 16; V: TRBV6-4; size: NA; J: TRBJ2-2; D: TRBD1; CDR3: CASSTEGGPNTGELFF; DNA: TGTGCCAGCAGTACGGAAGGGGGCCCTAACACCGGGGAGCTGTTTTTT
length: 15; V: TRBV5-6; size: NA; J: TRBJ1-6; D: NA; CDR3: CASSWGWRDGSPLHF; DNA: TGTGCCAGCAGCTGGGGCTGGAGGGATGGGTCACCCCTCCACTTT
length: 13; V: TRBV2; size: NA; J: TRBJ2-1; D: TRBD2; CDR3: CASTREIYNEQFF; DNA: TGTGCCAGCACGCGGGAGATCTACAATGAGCAGTTCTTC
length: 16; V: TRBV9; size: NA; J: TRBJ2-3; D: NA; CDR3: CASSVEFGADTDTQYF; DNA: TGTGCCAGCAGCGTAGAGTTCGGGGCAGACACAGATACGCAGTATTTT
length: 15; V: TRBV25-1; size: NA; J: TRBJ2-7; D: TRBD1; CDR3: CASSADRARSYEQYF; DNA: TGTGCCAGCAGCGCGGACAGGGCGCGCTCCTACGAGCAGTACTTC
length: 13; V: TRBV19; size: NA; J: TRBJ2-2; D: NA; CDR3: CASEGPNTGELFF; DNA: TGTGCCAGTGAGGGCCCGAACACCGGGGAGCTGTTTTTT
length: 13; V: TRBV14; size: once; J: TRBJ2-4; D: NA; CDR3: CASRSISENIQYF; DNA: TGTGCCAGCAGATCCATTAGCGAAAACATTCAGTACTTC
length: 13; V: TRBV29-1; size: once; J: TRBJ2-7; D: TRBD1; CDR3: CSVGGQGTYEQYF; DNA: TGCAGCGTTGGGGGACAGGGAACTTACGAGCAGTACTTC